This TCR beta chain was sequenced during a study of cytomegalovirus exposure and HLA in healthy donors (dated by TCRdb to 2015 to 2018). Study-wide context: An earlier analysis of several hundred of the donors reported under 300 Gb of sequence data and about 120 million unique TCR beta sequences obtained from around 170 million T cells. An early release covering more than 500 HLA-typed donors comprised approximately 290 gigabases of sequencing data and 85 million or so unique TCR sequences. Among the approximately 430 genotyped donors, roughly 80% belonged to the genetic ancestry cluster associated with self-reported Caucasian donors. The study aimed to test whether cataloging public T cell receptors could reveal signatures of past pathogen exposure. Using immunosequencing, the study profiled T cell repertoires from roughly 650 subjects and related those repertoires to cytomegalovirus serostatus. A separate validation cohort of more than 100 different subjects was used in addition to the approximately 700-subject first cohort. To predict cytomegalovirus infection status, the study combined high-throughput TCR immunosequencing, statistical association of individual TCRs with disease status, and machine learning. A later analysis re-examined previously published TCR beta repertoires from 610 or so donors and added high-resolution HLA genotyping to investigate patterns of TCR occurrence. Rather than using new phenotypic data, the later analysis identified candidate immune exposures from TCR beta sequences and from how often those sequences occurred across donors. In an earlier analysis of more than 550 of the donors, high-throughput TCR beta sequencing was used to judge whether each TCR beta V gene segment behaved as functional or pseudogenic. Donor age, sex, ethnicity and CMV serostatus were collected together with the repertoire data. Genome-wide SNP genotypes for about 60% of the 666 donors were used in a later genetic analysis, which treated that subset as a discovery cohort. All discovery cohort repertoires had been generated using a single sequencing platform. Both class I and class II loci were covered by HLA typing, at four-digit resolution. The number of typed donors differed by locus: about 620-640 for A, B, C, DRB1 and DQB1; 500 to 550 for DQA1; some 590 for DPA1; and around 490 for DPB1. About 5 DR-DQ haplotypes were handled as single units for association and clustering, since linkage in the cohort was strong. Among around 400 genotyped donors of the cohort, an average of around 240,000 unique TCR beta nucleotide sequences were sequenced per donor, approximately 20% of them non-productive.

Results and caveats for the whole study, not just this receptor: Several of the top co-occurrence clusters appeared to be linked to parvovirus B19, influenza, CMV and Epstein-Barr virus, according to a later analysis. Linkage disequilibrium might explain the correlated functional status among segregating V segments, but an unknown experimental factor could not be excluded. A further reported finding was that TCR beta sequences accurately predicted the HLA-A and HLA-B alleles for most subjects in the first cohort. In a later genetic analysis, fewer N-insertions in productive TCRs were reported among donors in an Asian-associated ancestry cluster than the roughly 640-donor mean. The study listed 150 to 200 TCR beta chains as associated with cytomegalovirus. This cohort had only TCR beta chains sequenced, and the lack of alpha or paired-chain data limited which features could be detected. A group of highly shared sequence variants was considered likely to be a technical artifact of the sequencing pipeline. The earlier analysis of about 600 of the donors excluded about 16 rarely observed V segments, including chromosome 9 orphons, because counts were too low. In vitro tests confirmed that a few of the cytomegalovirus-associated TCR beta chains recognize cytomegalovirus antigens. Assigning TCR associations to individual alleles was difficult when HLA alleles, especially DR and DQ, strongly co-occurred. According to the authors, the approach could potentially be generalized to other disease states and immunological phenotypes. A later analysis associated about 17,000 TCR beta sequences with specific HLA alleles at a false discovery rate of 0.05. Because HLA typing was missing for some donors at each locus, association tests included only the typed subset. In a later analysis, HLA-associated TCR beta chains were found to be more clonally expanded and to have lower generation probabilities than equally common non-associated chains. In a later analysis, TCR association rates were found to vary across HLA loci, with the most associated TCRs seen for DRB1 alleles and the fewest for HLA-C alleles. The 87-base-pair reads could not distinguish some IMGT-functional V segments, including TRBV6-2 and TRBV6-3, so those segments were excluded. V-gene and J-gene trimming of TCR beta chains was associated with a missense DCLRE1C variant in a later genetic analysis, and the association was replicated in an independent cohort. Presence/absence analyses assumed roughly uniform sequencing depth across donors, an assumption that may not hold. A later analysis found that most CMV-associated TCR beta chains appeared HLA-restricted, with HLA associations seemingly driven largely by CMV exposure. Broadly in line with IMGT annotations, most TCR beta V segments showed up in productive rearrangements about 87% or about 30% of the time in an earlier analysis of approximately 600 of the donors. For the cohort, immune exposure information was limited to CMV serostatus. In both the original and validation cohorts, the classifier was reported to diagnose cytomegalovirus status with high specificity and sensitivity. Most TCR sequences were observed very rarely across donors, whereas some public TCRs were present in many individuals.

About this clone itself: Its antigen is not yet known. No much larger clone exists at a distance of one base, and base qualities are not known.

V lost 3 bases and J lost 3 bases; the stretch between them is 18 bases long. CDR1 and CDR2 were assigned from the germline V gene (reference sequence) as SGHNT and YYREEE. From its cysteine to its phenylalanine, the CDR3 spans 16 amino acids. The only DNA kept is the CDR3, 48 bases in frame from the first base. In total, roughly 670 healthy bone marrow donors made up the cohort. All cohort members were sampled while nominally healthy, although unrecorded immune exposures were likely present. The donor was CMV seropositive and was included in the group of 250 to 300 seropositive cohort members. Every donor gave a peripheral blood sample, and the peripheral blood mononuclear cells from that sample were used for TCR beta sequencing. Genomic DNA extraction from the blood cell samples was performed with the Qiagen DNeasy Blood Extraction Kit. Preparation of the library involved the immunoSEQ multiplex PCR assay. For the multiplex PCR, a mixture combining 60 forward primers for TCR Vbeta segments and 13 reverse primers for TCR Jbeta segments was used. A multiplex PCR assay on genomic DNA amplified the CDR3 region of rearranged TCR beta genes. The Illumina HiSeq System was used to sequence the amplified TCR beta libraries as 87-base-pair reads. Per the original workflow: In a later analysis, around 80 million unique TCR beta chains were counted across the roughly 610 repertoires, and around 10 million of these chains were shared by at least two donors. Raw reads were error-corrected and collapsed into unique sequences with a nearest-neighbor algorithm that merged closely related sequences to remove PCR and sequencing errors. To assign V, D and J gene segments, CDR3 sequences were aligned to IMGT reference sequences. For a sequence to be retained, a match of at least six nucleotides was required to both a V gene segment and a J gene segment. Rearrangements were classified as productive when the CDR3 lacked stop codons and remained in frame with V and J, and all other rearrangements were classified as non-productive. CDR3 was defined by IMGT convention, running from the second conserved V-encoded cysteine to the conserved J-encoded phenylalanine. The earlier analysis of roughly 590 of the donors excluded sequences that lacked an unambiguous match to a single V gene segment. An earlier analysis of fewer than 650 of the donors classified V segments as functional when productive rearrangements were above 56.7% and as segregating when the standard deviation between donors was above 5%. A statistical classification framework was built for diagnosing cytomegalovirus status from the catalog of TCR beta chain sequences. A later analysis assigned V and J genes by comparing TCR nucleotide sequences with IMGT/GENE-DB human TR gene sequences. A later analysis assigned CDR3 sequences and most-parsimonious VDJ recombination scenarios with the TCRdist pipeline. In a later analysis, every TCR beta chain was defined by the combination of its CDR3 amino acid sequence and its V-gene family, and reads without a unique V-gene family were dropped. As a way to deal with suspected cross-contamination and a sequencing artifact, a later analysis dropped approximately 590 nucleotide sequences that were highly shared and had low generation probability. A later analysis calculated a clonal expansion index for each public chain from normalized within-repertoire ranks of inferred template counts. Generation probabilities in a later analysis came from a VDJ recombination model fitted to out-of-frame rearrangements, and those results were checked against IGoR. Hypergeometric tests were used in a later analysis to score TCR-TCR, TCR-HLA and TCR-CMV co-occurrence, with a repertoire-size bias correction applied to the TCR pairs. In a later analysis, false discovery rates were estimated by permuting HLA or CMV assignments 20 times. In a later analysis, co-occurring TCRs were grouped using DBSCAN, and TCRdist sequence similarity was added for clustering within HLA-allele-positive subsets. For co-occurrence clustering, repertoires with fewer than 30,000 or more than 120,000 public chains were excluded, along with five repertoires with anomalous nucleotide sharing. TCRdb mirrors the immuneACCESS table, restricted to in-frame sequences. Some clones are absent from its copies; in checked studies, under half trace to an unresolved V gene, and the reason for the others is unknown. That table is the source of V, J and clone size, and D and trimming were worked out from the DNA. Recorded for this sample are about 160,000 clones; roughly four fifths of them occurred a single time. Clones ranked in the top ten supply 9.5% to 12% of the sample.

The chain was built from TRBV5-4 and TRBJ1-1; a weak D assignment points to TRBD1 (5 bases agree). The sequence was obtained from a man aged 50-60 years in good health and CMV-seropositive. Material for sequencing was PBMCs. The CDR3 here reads CASSSGGGELDTEAFF. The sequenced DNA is TGTGCCAGCAGCTCGGGGGGAGGGGAACTGGACACTGAAGCTTTCTTT.